This TCR beta chain was recorded in a study of blood T cell repertoires in COVID-19. In germline, CDR1 is SGHKS, CDR2 YYEKEE (reference sequence). The CDR3 consists of 20 residues. V lost 4 bases and J lost 0; bases outside the gene matches: 21. Authors' analysis steps: Quantification of nucleated cells was approximated via reference gene primer amplification. Sequencing used immunoSEQ multiplex PCR; TCRdb keeps in-frame clones, though not all of them. V, J and clone size reflect that table, while D and trimming were determined from the DNA. The profile shows 200,000 to 250,000 clones, 80% of them singletons.

The sequence derives from a woman aged 70 to 79 with acute or convalescent COVID-19. Material: peripheral blood. The chain has TRBV5-5 and TRBJ1-2, with 7 bases fitting TRBD1. This CDR3 reads CASSPLRGLSQIATNYGYTF. CDR3 DNA sequence: TGTGCCAGCAGCCCCCTAAGGGGGCTCTCACAGATCGCAACTAACTATGGCTACACCTTC.